The 29 T cell receptor beta chains below all came from one sample that was sequenced in a study of cytomegalovirus exposure and HLA in healthy donors. A multiplex PCR was run with 60 Vbeta primers and 13 Jbeta primers. Measured with immunoSEQ multiplex PCR; TCRdb has only the in-frame clones, and not every one. The sample has a few hundred thousand clones, about four fifths seen once; the top ten hold less than 0.4%. Specimen: PBMCs. These receptors originate from a girl aged 2 to 10 in good health and CMV-seronegative.

The genes are TRBV28 and TRBJ1-4; D is uncertain. Trimming removed 7 bases from V and 5 bases from J, with 17 bases in between. The CDR3 totals 15 residues. Germline loops: CDR1 MDHEN, CDR2 SYDVKM. CDR3 amino acids: CASNSPELRNEKLFF. The CDR3 DNA sequence: TGTGCCAGCAACTCTCCGGAACTAAGAAATGAAAAACTGTTTTTT.

The chain links TRBV2 to TRBJ2-1, with 9 bases aligning to TRBD1. The CDR3 loop spans 17 amino acids. The J segment lost 0 bases and the V segment lost 2 bases, leaving 5 bases of the junction unmatched. The V gene's germline CDR1 is SNHLY and CDR2 FYNNEI. The CDR3 region is CASSENRGQGSYNEQFF. The DNA of the CDR3 is TGTGCCAGCAGTGAAAACAGGGGGCAGGGCTCCTACAATGAGCAGTTCTTC.

V gene TRBV7-6 combines with J gene TRBJ2-7, with TRBD1 matching over 7 bases. Germline V CDR1 and CDR2: SGHVS, FNYEAQ. The CDR3 spans 13 residues. The trim removed 1 base at V and 6 bases at J, leaving 3 bases unmatched. This CDR3 is CASSLETGREQYF. The CDR3 coding sequence is TGTGCCAGCAGCTTAGAGACAGGGCGCGAGCAGTACTTC.

This clone has a handful of counts. V is TRBV28 and J is TRBJ2-1; D gene uncertain. The CDR3 sequence is 15 residues long. Germline CDR1 and CDR2: MDHEN and SYDVKM. Between the trimmed V and J ends, which lost 1 base and 0 bases, there was a span of 7 bases. CDR3 coding DNA: TGTGCCAGCAGTTTATACTCGAGCTCCTACAATGAGCAGTTCTTC. Translating it yields CASSLYSSSYNEQFF.

The chain joins TRBV6-6 to TRBJ2-7; 7 bases line up with TRBD1. The CDR3 runs 13 residues. Per germline, CDR1 MNHNY and CDR2 SVGAGI (reference sequence). CDR3 region: CASSYSLGQFSFV. As DNA, the CDR3 is TGTGCCAGCAGTTACTCTTTGGGACAGTTCAGTTTCGTC.

The chain joins TRBV1 to TRBJ2-7; TRBD2, the D gene given by the table, was not confirmed from the DNA. TRBV1 is given as a pseudogene. CDR3 size: 12 residues. The CDR3 DNA reads as TGCACCAGCAGCCGGACTAGCTACGAGCAGTACTTC. It encodes CTSSRTSYEQYF.

The chain employs TRBV18 and TRBJ1-3, with D uncertain. Trimming took off 6 bases at V and 0 bases at J, with 9 bases between the two ends. The CDR3 sequence is 14 residues long. Germline V lookup: CDR1 KGHSH, CDR2 LQKENI. The CDR3 nucleotides are TGTGCCAGCTCTGTGGTGAGCTCTGGAAACACCATATATTTT. Translation: CASSVVSSGNTIYF.

The chain employs TRBV5-5 and TRBJ1-1; D is possibly TRBD1 (5 bases). The CDR3 runs 12 residues. Germline values: CDR1 SGHKS, CDR2 YYEKEE (reference sequence). Between the trimmed V and J ends, which lost 0 bases and 11 bases, there was a span of 11 bases. The CDR3 here is CASSLGGGIAFF. CDR3 bases: TGTGCCAGCAGCTTGGGGGGCGGTATTGCTTTCTTT.

This chain connects TRBV4-1 to TRBJ2-7; a possible D gene is TRBD1 (6 bases). This CDR3 comprises 14 residues. Trimming removed 4 bases at V and 4 bases at J, with 14 bases between. Germline V CDR1 and CDR2: MGHRA, YSYEKL. CDR3 in amino acids: CASSPQRRGYEQYF. The CDR3, as DNA: TGCGCCAGCAGCCCCCAACGAAGGGGGTACGAGCAGTACTTC.

The chain has TRBV29-1 and TRBJ2-7, with TRBD1 identical over 8 bases. Unmatched junction bases numbered 21, after V lost 4 bases and J lost 1 base. There are 19 residues in the CDR3. Germline CDR1 is SQVTM and CDR2 is ANQGSEA. The CDR3 coding sequence is TGCAGCGTTGGGGACAGGACAGGGAACTCATACCTCTCATCCTACGAGCAGTACTTC. Its protein is CSVGDRTGNSYLSSYEQYF.

The V call is TRBV6-1, the J call TRBJ1-2; 7 bases fit TRBD1. The CDR3 contains 13 residues. V gave up 8 bases and J gave up 3 bases; unmatched junction bases: 6. Germline CDR1 MNHNS, CDR2 SASEGT. In DNA form, the CDR3 reads TGTGCCAGCGCCTCAACAGGGGACTATGGCTACACCTTC. Its protein product is CASASTGDYGYTF.

The rearrangement links TRBV6-1 to TRBJ2-7; D is perhaps TRBD1 (5 bases). The CDR3 covers 13 residues. V dropped 6 bases and J dropped 3 bases, with 12 bases sitting between them. Germline V gene sequence: CDR1 MNHNS, CDR2 SASEGT. The CDR3 DNA follows: TGTGCCAGCAGGGGGCCGTCCCACTACGAGCAGTACTTC. Protein: CASRGPSHYEQYF.

This clone was counted only a few times. CDR3 sequence: CASSFYYEQYF. The CDR3, as DNA: TGTGCCAGCAGCTTCTACTACGAGCAGTACTTC. This chain joins TRBV5-8 and TRBJ2-7; D unclear. This CDR3 contains 11 residues. Looked up from germline, CDR1 is SGHTS and CDR2 is YDEGEE. The V end lost 2 bases, the J end lost 3 bases, and 3 bases lay between the germline ends.

DNA of the CDR3: TGTGCCAGCAGCCCGATTGCAGGGAACGGCTACACCTTC. Translating gives CASSPIAGNGYTF. The gene calls are TRBV9 and TRBJ1-2; tentatively, D is TRBD1 (5 bases). This CDR3 has 13 amino acids. Trimming cost V 4 bases and J 8 bases, with 15 bases left between them. Germline loops: CDR1 SGDLS, CDR2 YYNGEE.

The chain is built from TRBV28 and TRBJ2-3; TRBD2 might be the D (6 bases). Germline loops: CDR1 MDHEN, CDR2 SYDVKM. CDR3 length equals 12 residues. Trimming removed 6 bases at V and 5 bases at J, with 9 bases between. CDR3 region: CASSLGGDTQYF. The CDR3 DNA reads TGTGCCAGCAGCCTGGGGGGAGATACGCAGTATTTT.

CDR3 bases: TGTGCCAGCAGCCCAGGACTAGCGGGATACAATGAGCAGTTCTTC. Protein: CASSPGLAGYNEQFF. The genes are TRBV7-3 and TRBJ2-1; 12 bases fit TRBD2. The trim removed 5 bases at V and 4 bases at J, leaving 3 bases unmatched. The CDR3 sequence is 15 residues long. Germline lookup yields CDR1 SGHTA and CDR2 FQGTGA.

A single count supports this clone. The chain employs TRBV2 and TRBJ2-2; D is possibly TRBD1 (5 bases). This CDR3 comprises 13 residues. V lost 4 bases to trimming and J lost 5 bases, with 8 bases between them. CDR1 is SNHLY and CDR2 is FYNNEI in the germline V gene. CDR3 coding DNA: TGTGCCAGCAGTGTTAGACAGACCGGGGAGCTGTTTTTT. This sequence encodes CASSVRQTGELFF.

This sequence joins TRBV19 and TRBJ1-5; D is uncertain. Germline values: CDR1 LNHDA, CDR2 SQIVND (reference sequence). Between the trimmed V and J ends, which lost 9 bases and 6 bases, there was a span of 15 bases. This CDR3 comprises 13 residues. CDR3: CASGGQVSQPQHF. CDR3 nucleotide sequence: TGTGCCAGCGGTGGGCAGGTGAGTCAGCCCCAGCATTTT.

The CDR3 nucleotides are TGCAGCGTTGTGGACACCAACTATGGCTACACCTTC. Encoded protein: CSVVDTNYGYTF. The rearrangement links TRBV29-1 to TRBJ1-2, with D maybe TRBD1 (5 bases). Germline CDR1 is SQVTM and CDR2 is ANQGSEA. V was shortened by 4 bases and J by 2 bases, with 8 bases between the two germline ends. This CDR3 contains 12 residues.

The rearrangement links TRBV19 to TRBJ2-7; D gene ambiguous. V lost 5 bases and J 0 bases, leaving 11 bases between the germline ends. The length of the CDR3 is 14 residues. CDR1 is LNHDA, CDR2 SQIVND, per germline (reference sequence). As DNA, the CDR3 is TGTGCCAGTAGTCGCGGAGTGGGCTCCTACGAGCAGTACTTC. As protein: CASSRGVGSYEQYF.

This chain links TRBV4-1 with TRBJ1-1; the D is unclear. Germline CDR1 MGHRA, CDR2 YSYEKL. The V and J ends lost 2 bases and 6 bases respectively, with 19 bases between them. This CDR3 spans 16 amino acids. The DNA of the CDR3 is TGCGCCAGCAGCCAATCGCCCCCGGGAGTGGGTGCTGAAGCTTTCTTT. This sequence encodes CASSQSPPGVGAEAFF.

The chain uses TRBV19 and TRBJ2-7, with 13 bases matching TRBD2. CDR3 length: 13 amino acids. Per the germline V gene, CDR1 is LNHDA and CDR2 is SQIVND (reference sequence). V shed 9 bases and J 2 bases; nucleotides not matched to a gene: 1. CDR3 nucleotides: TGTGCCAGCGGACTAGCGGGAGCCTACGAGCAGTACTTC. Its protein is CASGLAGAYEQYF. Based on the CDR3 plus reference TRBV19 and TRBJ2-7, the full variable domain is DGGITQSPKYLFRKEGQNVTLSCEQNLNHDAMYWYRQDPGQGLRLIYYSQIVNDFQKGDIAEGYSVSREKKESFPLTVTSAQKNPTAFYLCASGLAGAYEQYFGPGTRLTVT.

CDR3 region: CASSQMGTEHYEQYF. Written as DNA, the CDR3 is TGCGCCAGCAGCCAAATGGGGACAGAACACTACGAGCAGTACTTC. This chain connects TRBV5-1 to TRBJ2-7, with 7 nucleotides matching TRBD1. Germline-derived CDR1 and CDR2 are SGHRS and YFSETQ. The V segment lost 4 bases and the J segment 3 bases; nucleotides outside the gene matches: 10. The CDR3 runs 15 residues.

V is TRBV28 and J is TRBJ2-7, with TRBD1 matching over 9 bases. The CDR3 length is 14 residues. Germline V gives CDR1 MDHEN, CDR2 SYDVKM. V was pared by 6 bases and J by 3 bases, with 6 bases of the junction left unmatched. DNA of the CDR3: TGTGCCAGCAGCTACAGGGGGCTTGTCTACGAGCAGTACTTC. Its translation is CASSYRGLVYEQYF.

Here the CDR3 reads CASSPGTGANSPLHF. Written as DNA, the CDR3 is TGCGCCAGCAGCCCTGGGACAGGGGCTAATTCACCCCTCCACTTT. The V call is TRBV5-1, the J call TRBJ1-6; 10 bases match TRBD1. The CDR3 length is 15 residues. Germline CDR1 and CDR2: SGHRS and YFSETQ. Trimming took 4 bases from V and 6 from J; bases not matched to a gene: 4.

This clone was observed a single time. V is TRBV18 and J is TRBJ1-1; 8 bases are shared with TRBD1. J gave up 2 bases and V 0 bases, and 5 bases lay outside the gene matches. CDR1 is KGHSH, CDR2 LQKENI, per germline. This CDR3 contains 16 residues. In DNA form, the CDR3 reads TGTGCCAGCTCACCACCGACAGGGGCTTTCAACACTGAAGCTTTCTTT. Its translation: CASSPPTGAFNTEAFF.

The V call is TRBV7-9, the J call TRBJ1-4; 12 nucleotides match TRBD1. Germline lookup yields CDR1 SEHNR and CDR2 FQNEAQ (reference sequence). The CDR3 loop spans 16 amino acids. Trimming removed 5 bases from V and 8 bases from J; junction bases left unmatched: 9. The CDR3 reads CASSQGGQGAREKLFF. The CDR3 DNA sequence: TGTGCCAGCAGCCAAGGGGGACAGGGGGCGCGAGAAAAACTGTTTTTT.

This clone has only a few counts. The chain combines TRBV29-1 with TRBJ2-7; 9 nucleotides align to TRBD1. With V trimmed by 6 bases and J by 2 bases, 17 bases remained unmatched. The germline V gene encodes CDR1 SQVTM and CDR2 ANQGSEA. This CDR3 has 17 residues. The CDR3 is CSVRPVSGQGTPYEQYF. The CDR3 region has the DNA TGCAGCGTACGCCCGGTGTCGGGACAGGGCACCCCCTACGAGCAGTACTTC.

This chain connects TRBV7-9 to TRBJ1-2; perhaps TRBD1 as D (6 bases). CDR3 size: 14 residues. Germline lookup yields CDR1 SEHNR and CDR2 FQNEAQ (reference sequence). V was cut by 5 bases and J by 4 bases, with 14 bases left in between. CDR3 residues: CASSPTGTSYGYTF. CDR3 DNA sequence: TGTGCCAGCAGCCCCACCGGGACAAGCTATGGCTACACCTTC.